Sequencing of this TCR beta chain was carried out in a study of cytomegalovirus exposure and HLA in healthy donors (dated by TCRdb to the late 2010s). Study-level background: In an earlier analysis of roughly 500 of the donors, about 260 Gb of sequence data and approximately 120 million unique TCR beta sequences from some 170 million T cells were reported. A later analysis re-analyzed previously published TCR beta repertoires from approximately 670 donors and added high-resolution HLA genotyping to study TCR occurrence patterns. Of the roughly 410 genotyped donors, 80% to 90% were placed in the genetic ancestry cluster associated with self-reported Caucasian donors. The study combined high-throughput TCR immunosequencing, statistical association of individual TCRs with disease status, and machine learning to predict cytomegalovirus infection status. The study was designed to test whether signatures of past pathogen exposure could be identified by cataloging public T cell receptors. Several DR-DQ haplotypes were handled as single units for association and clustering because linkage in the cohort was strong. All discovery cohort repertoires had been generated on a single sequencing platform. The number of typed donors differed by locus: 629-630 for A, B, C, DRB1 and DQB1; 500 to 550 for DQA1; approximately 600 for DPA1; and roughly 450 for DPB1. Donor age, sex, ethnicity and CMV serostatus were collected together with the repertoire data. On average, roughly 200,000 unique TCR beta nucleotide sequences were sequenced per donor among a few hundred genotyped donors of the cohort, with 15% to 20% of those sequences being non-productive. The T cell repertoires of under 700 subjects were profiled by immunosequencing and related to cytomegalovirus serostatus. A later genetic analysis took genome-wide SNP genotypes for about three fifths of the 666 donors and used that subset as a discovery cohort. In addition to the first cohort of 666 subjects, a separate validation cohort of approximately 110 different subjects was used. An early release that covered 640 HLA-typed donors contained around 330 gigabases of sequencing data and around 85 million unique TCR sequences. The later analysis used no new phenotypic data to find candidate immune exposures, relying instead on TCR beta sequences and their occurrence across donors. Class I and class II HLA loci were covered by the typing at four-digit resolution. In an earlier analysis of roughly 540 of the donors, high-throughput TCR beta sequencing was used to judge whether each TCR beta V gene segment behaved as functional or pseudogenic.

This clone has a single count. Its antigen is currently not known. No clone much larger than this one lies a single base away; base qualities are absent. What the study reported, not specific to this receptor: While some public TCRs were present in many individuals, most TCR sequences turned up only very rarely across donors. At a false discovery rate of 0.05, a later analysis linked 15,000 to 20,000 TCR beta sequences to specific HLA alleles. Compared with the approximately 670-donor mean, donors in an Asian-associated ancestry cluster had fewer N-insertions in productive TCRs, according to a later genetic analysis. According to a later analysis, most CMV-associated TCR beta chains appeared to be HLA-restricted, and the HLA associations seemed to be driven largely by CMV exposure. This cohort had only TCR beta chains sequenced, and the lack of alpha or paired-chain data limited which features could be detected. A later analysis found that HLA-associated TCR beta chains were more clonally expanded and had lower generation probabilities than equally common non-associated chains. An association between a missense DCLRE1C variant and V-gene and J-gene trimming of TCR beta chains was found in a later genetic analysis and replicated in an independent cohort. For the cohort, immune exposure information was limited to CMV serostatus. A few of the identified cytomegalovirus-associated TCR beta chains were confirmed in vitro to be specific for cytomegalovirus antigens. The study listed 150 to 200 TCR beta chains as associated with cytomegalovirus. When HLA alleles, especially DR and DQ, strongly co-occurred, attributing TCR associations to individual alleles was difficult. The earlier analysis of some 540 of the donors excluded approximately 17 rarely observed V segments, including chromosome 9 orphons, because counts were too low. An earlier analysis of several hundred of the donors showed that most TCR beta V segments appeared in productive rearrangements either about 87% or about 30% of the time, which broadly matched IMGT annotations. In a later analysis, the rate of TCR association differed among HLA loci, with DRB1 alleles having the most associated TCRs and HLA-C alleles having the fewest. The classifier was reported to diagnose cytomegalovirus status with high specificity and sensitivity in both the original and validation cohorts. The authors suggested that the approach could potentially be extended to other disease states and immunological phenotypes. Linkage disequilibrium might explain the correlated functional status among segregating V segments, but an unknown experimental factor could not be ruled out. HLA typing was unavailable for some donors at each locus, so association tests used only the typed subset. In a later analysis, several top co-occurrence clusters were reported to appear linked to parvovirus B19, influenza, CMV and Epstein-Barr virus. The presence/absence analyses assumed that sequencing depth was roughly uniform across donors, and that assumption may not be true. A further reported finding was that TCR beta sequences accurately predicted the HLA-A and HLA-B alleles for most subjects in the first cohort. A cluster of highly shared sequence variants was judged likely to represent a technical artifact of the sequencing pipeline.

The cohort comprised around 690 healthy bone marrow donors. At the time of sampling, all cohort members were nominally healthy, though unrecorded immune exposures were likely present. The donor tested CMV seronegative, placing the donor among the approximately 360 seronegative members of the cohort. Every donor gave a peripheral blood sample, and the peripheral blood mononuclear cells from that sample were used for TCR beta sequencing. The Qiagen DNeasy Blood Extraction Kit was used to extract genomic DNA from the blood cell samples. Receptor libraries were prepared by the immunoSEQ multiplex PCR assay. For the multiplex PCR, a mixture combining 60 forward primers for TCR Vbeta segments and 13 reverse primers for TCR Jbeta segments was used. A multiplex PCR assay on genomic DNA amplified the CDR3 region of rearranged TCR beta genes. On the Illumina HiSeq System, the amplified TCR beta libraries were sequenced as 87-base-pair reads. The source study handled its data this way. A later analysis counted approximately 74 million unique TCR beta chains across the 700 or so repertoires, and about 10 million of these chains were shared by at least two donors. Raw reads were error-corrected and collapsed into unique sequences by a nearest-neighbor algorithm in which closely related sequences were merged to remove PCR and sequencing errors. To assign V, D and J gene segments, CDR3 sequences were aligned to IMGT reference sequences. For a sequence to be retained, at least a six-nucleotide match to both a V gene segment and a J gene segment was required. A rearrangement was called productive if the CDR3 had no stop codons and remained in frame with V and J, and every other rearrangement was called non-productive. Following IMGT convention, CDR3 was defined as the stretch from the second conserved V-encoded cysteine up to the conserved J-encoded phenylalanine. In an earlier analysis of more than 550 of the donors, sequences lacking an unambiguous match to a single V gene segment were excluded. In an earlier analysis of 587 of the donors, V segments were called functional above 56.7% productive rearrangements and were called segregating when the between-donor standard deviation exceeded 5%. To diagnose cytomegalovirus status from the catalog of TCR beta chain sequences, a statistical classification framework was built. A later analysis assigned V and J genes by comparing TCR nucleotide sequences with IMGT/GENE-DB human TR gene sequences. Using the TCRdist pipeline, a later analysis assigned CDR3 sequences along with most-parsimonious VDJ recombination scenarios. In a later analysis, each TCR beta chain was defined by its CDR3 amino acid sequence together with its V-gene family, and reads without a unique V-gene family were excluded. As a way to deal with suspected cross-contamination and a sequencing artifact, a later analysis dropped 450 to 700 nucleotide sequences that were highly shared and had low generation probability. A later analysis calculated a clonal expansion index for each public chain from normalized within-repertoire ranks of inferred template counts. A later analysis computed generation probabilities with a VDJ recombination model fitted to out-of-frame rearrangements, and checked the results against IGoR. A later analysis scored TCR-TCR, TCR-HLA and TCR-CMV co-occurrence with hypergeometric tests, applying a repertoire-size bias correction to TCR pairs. To estimate false discovery rates, a later analysis permuted the HLA or CMV assignments 20 times. In a later analysis, co-occurring TCRs were grouped using DBSCAN, and TCRdist sequence similarity was added for clustering within HLA-allele-positive subsets. For co-occurrence clustering, repertoires with fewer than 30,000 or more than 120,000 public chains were excluded, along with roughly 5 repertoires with anomalous nucleotide sharing. This immuneACCESS table, as held by TCRdb, lists in-frame sequences with V and J called but not all clones. Of the missing ones, under half trace to an unresolved V gene in checked studies; the others have no known cause. From that table come the V and J calls and clone size; the DNA was used to work out D and trimming. Across this sample there are 100,000 to 150,000 clones, with 83% seen only once. The ten most abundant clones make up 1.2% of the sample.

The clonotype originates from a girl aged 2 to 10 in good health and CMV-seronegative. The sequencing input was PBMCs.

For the CDR3, the sequence is CASSLARDSEQFF. Read as DNA, the sequence is TGTGCCAGCAGCTTGGCCCGGGACAGCGAGCAGTTCTTC. The sequence is built from TRBV5-4 and TRBJ2-1; the central 7 bases match TRBD1. Here V drops 0 bases and J drops 10 bases, and the junction holds 4 bases not matched to any gene. Including cysteine and phenylalanine, the CDR3 has 13 amino acids. The DNA shown is the 39-base CDR3, in frame from base 1. CDR1 and CDR2 are read off the germline V gene (reference sequence) as SGHNT and YYREEE.